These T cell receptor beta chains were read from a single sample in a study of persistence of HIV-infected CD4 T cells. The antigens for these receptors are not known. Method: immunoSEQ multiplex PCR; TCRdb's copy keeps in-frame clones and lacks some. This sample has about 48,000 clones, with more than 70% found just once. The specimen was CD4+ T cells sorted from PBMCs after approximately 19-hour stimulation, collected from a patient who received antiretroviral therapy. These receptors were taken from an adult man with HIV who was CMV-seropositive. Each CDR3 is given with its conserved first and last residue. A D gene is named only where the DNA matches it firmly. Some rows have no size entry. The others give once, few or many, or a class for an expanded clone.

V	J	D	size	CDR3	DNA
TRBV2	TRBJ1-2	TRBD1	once	CASTQGPRQGGYGYTF	TGTGCCAGCACCCAAGGTCCTAGACAGGGGGGCTATGGCTACACCTTC
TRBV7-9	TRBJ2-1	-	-	CASSLARRLNNEQFF	TGTGCCAGCAGCTTAGCGAGGCGATTAAACAATGAGCAGTTCTTC
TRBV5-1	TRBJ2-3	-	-	CASSLGWRTDTQYF	TGCGCCAGCAGCTTGGGGTGGCGCACAGATACGCAGTATTTT
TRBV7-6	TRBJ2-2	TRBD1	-	CASSLFTGGLGGELFF	TGTGCCAGCAGCTTATTCACAGGGGGATTAGGCGGGGAGCTGTTTTTT
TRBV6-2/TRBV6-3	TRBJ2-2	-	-	CASSYPLTGNTGELFF	TGTGCCAGCAGTTACCCTCTGACAGGGAACACCGGGGAGCTGTTTTTT
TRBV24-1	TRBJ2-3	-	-	CATSDTETDTQYF	TGTGCCACCAGTGATACGGAAACAGATACGCAGTATTTT
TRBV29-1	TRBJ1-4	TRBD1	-	CSVLLTGGRNEKLFF	TGCAGCGTTCTCCTGACAGGGGGGCGTAATGAAAAACTGTTTTTT
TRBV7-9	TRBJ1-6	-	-	CASSPWTTSSPLHF	TGTGCCAGCAGCCCTTGGACAACTAGTTCACCCCTCCACTTT
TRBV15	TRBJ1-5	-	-	CATSRDKQVNQPQHF	TGTGCCACCAGCAGAGATAAACAGGTTAATCAGCCCCAGCATTTT
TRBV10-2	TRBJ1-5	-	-	CASSDRGRSNQPQHF	TGCGCCAGCAGTGACCGGGGGAGAAGCAATCAGCCCCAGCATTTT
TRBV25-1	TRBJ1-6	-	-	CASSEFEGYNSPLHF	TGTGCCAGCAGTGAATTTGAGGGCTATAATTCACCCCTCCACTTT
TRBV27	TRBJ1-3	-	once	CASSFRVGNTIYF	TGTGCCAGCAGTTTCAGGGTTGGAAACACCATATATTTT
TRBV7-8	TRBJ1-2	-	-	CASSLEVRAGYTF	TGTGCCAGCAGCTTAGAGGTCAGGGCGGGCTACACCTTC
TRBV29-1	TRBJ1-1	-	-	CSVVIGQGGAFF	TGCAGCGTTGTGATTGGTCAAGGAGGGGCTTTCTTT
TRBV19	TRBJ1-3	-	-	CASSIVLWSSSGNTIYF	TGTGCCAGTAGTATAGTTTTGTGGTCGAGCTCTGGAAACACCATATATTTT
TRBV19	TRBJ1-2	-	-	CASTTDGSIYYGYTF	TGTGCCAGTACCACTGACGGCTCAATCTACTATGGCTACACCTTC
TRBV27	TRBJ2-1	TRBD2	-	CATTSGRGRNEQFF	TGTGCCACCACTAGCGGGAGGGGACGGAATGAGCAGTTCTTC
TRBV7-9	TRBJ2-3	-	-	CASSLRGGGRTDTQYF	TGTGCCAGCAGCTTAAGAGGGGGGGGCCGCACAGATACGCAGTATTTT
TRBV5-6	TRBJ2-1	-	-	CASSLHNEQFF	TGTGCCAGCAGCCTTCACAATGAGCAGTTCTTC
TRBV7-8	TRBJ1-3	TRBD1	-	CASTAIDRGLGNTIYF	TGTGCCAGCACCGCAATCGACAGGGGGCTGGGAAACACCATATATTTT
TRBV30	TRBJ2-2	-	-	CAWSVLGGENTGELFF	TGTGCCTGGAGTGTACTGGGGGGAGAAAACACCGGGGAGCTGTTTTTT
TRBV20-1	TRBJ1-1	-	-	CSASTVMNTEAFF	TGCAGTGCTAGTACCGTTATGAACACTGAAGCTTTCTTT
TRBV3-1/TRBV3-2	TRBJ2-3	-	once	CASSARPGHSPDTQYF	TGTGCCAGCAGCGCCCGTCCCGGCCACTCCCCTGATACGCAGTATTTT
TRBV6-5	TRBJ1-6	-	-	CASSYGNSPLHF	TGTGCCAGCAGTTACGGGAATTCACCCCTCCACTTT
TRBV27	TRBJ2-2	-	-	CASAAWQGGTGELFF	TGTGCCAGCGCCGCGTGGCAGGGGGGAACCGGGGAGCTGTTTTTT
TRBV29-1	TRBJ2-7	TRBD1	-	CSVPAGGQGYEQYF	TGCAGCGTACCCGCCGGCGGACAGGGTTACGAGCAGTACTTC
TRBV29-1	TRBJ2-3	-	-	CSVKKTDTQYF	TGCAGCGTGAAAAAGACGGATACGCAGTATTTT
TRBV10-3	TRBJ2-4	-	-	CAISEGRQSNIQYF	TGTGCCATCAGTGAAGGGAGACAGTCAAACATTCAGTACTTC
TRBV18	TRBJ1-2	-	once	CASSPLDGYTF	TGTGCCAGCTCACCCCTCGATGGCTACACCTTC
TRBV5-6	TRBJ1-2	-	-	CASSLNRNYGYTF	TGTGCCAGCAGCTTGAACCGGAACTATGGCTACACCTTC
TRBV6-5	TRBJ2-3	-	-	CASSYDGRGPDTQYF	TGTGCCAGCAGTTACGACGGCAGGGGTCCAGATACGCAGTATTTT